This passage covers 22 T cell receptor beta chains from one sample sequenced in a study of lymphopenia after photon versus proton radiotherapy. Sequencing was performed with immunoSEQ multiplex PCR; in TCRdb, only in-frame clones are kept and a portion is missing. The sample has 65,000 to 85,000 clones; about 90% are singletons. Specimen: peripheral blood, collected from a patient treated with photon-based radiotherapy. These receptors were taken from a woman aged 40 to 50 with cholangiocarcinoma.

The V and J genes are TRBV6-1 and TRBJ2-7; TRBD2 aligns across 12 bases. Germline-derived CDR1 and CDR2 are MNHNS and SASEGT. The trim removed 7 bases at V and 5 bases at J, leaving 9 bases unmatched. This CDR3 has 15 residues. CDR3 residues: CASNEGLAGPDEQYF. CDR3 bases: TGTGCCAGCAACGAGGGACTAGCGGGCCCCGACGAGCAGTACTTC.

The CDR3 sequence is CASSLAPFNQGDNTEAFF. In DNA form, the CDR3 reads TGTGCCAGCAGCTTAGCTCCCTTTAATCAGGGGGATAACACTGAAGCTTTCTTT. The gene calls are TRBV7-6 and TRBJ1-1; TRBD1 matches 7 bases. The CDR3 has 18 amino acids. CDR1 and CDR2 (germline): SGHVS, FNYEAQ. Germline trimming cut 0 bases from V and 2 bases from J; bases unmatched to any gene: 12. The complete variable domain, with remaining parts taken from reference TRBV7-6 and TRBJ1-1, reads GAGVSQSPRYKVTKRGQDVALRCDPISGHVSLYWYRQALGQGPEFLTYFNYEAQQDKSGLPNDRFSAERPEGSISTLTIQRTEQRDSAMYRCASSLAPFNQGDNTEAFFGQGTRLTVV.

The rearrangement links TRBV7-9 to TRBJ2-7; perhaps TRBD2 as D (5 bases). The CDR3 extends over 12 amino acids. Looked up from germline, CDR1 is SEHNR and CDR2 is FQNEAQ (reference sequence). V lost 5 bases and J lost 4, with 9 bases in between. CDR3 sequence reads: CASSVPGYEQYF. In DNA, the CDR3 is TGTGCCAGCAGCGTTCCGGGGTACGAGCAGTACTTC. The whole variable domain, filled in from reference TRBV7-9 and TRBJ2-7, reads DTGVSQNPRHKITKRGQNVTFRCDPISEHNRLYWYRQTLGQGPEFLTYFQNEAQLEKSRLLSDRFSAERPKGSFSTLEIQRTEQGDSAMYLCASSVPGYEQYFGPGTRLTVT.

J is TRBJ1-2 and V is TRBV13; D unclear. The CDR3 consists of 14 residues. Germline-derived CDR1 and CDR2 are PRHDT and FYEKMQ (reference sequence). The V and J ends lost 4 bases and 8 bases respectively, with 17 bases between them. CDR3 DNA sequence: TGTGCCAGCAGCTCGACCGGTTACGTGGGCGGCTACACCTTC. This codes for CASSSTGYVGGYTF. The full variable domain, completed using reference TRBV13 and TRBJ1-2, is AAGVIQSPRHLIKEKRETATLKCYPIPRHDTVYWYQQGPGQDPQFLISFYEKMQSDKGSIPDRFSAQQFSDYHSELNMSSLELGDSALYFCASSSTGYVGGYTFGSGTRLTVV.

V is TRBV18 and J is TRBJ1-2; TRBD1 aligns across 7 bases. V lost 3 bases to trimming and J lost 8 bases; unmatched junction nucleotides: 9. Germline assignment: CDR1 KGHSH and CDR2 LQKENI. This CDR3 spans 14 amino acids. CDR3 sequence: CASSPQRQGDGYTF. The CDR3 region has the DNA TGTGCCAGCTCACCGCAAAGACAGGGAGACGGCTACACCTTC.

The chain carries TRBV29-1 and TRBJ2-5, with a tentative D call TRBD1 (5 bases). With 5 bases removed from V and 4 bases from J, the gap between germline ends came to 11 bases. The CDR3 contains 12 residues. Germline-derived CDR1 and CDR2 are SQVTM and ANQGSEA. The CDR3: CSVPQGRETQYF. As DNA, the CDR3 is TGCAGCGTTCCCCAGGGCCGAGAGACCCAGTACTTC.

The gene calls are TRBV10-2 and TRBJ2-3, with 11 bases that match TRBD2. Germline CDR1 WSHSY, CDR2 SAAADI. V lost 6 bases, J lost 2 bases, and 4 bases stayed unmatched. The CDR3 is made up of 15 amino acids. CDR3 DNA: TGCGCCAGCAGGGGGACTAGCGGTCTCACAGATACGCAGTATTTT. It encodes CASRGTSGLTDTQYF.

CDR3 sequence (DNA): TGTGCCAGTGGAGCGGGAGCGTCCTACAATGAGCAGTTCTTC. Protein sequence: CASGAGASYNEQFF. This chain joins TRBV19 and TRBJ2-1; 8 positions match TRBD2. The CDR3 is 14 amino acids. Trimming removed 8 bases from V and 1 base from J; junction bases left unmatched: 4. Germline assignment: CDR1 LNHDA and CDR2 SQIVND (reference sequence).

The chain is built from TRBV28 and TRBJ1-1; no clear D. CDR1 MDHEN and CDR2 SYDVKM come from the germline V gene. The CDR3 loop spans 14 amino acids. Trimming pared 1 base from V and 4 bases from J, leaving 10 bases between. In DNA form, the CDR3 reads TGTGCCAGCAGTTTATCCAGGCAGAGCACTGAAGCTTTCTTT. Its protein is CASSLSRQSTEAFF. Complete variable domain (other parts from reference TRBV28 and TRBJ1-1): DVKVTQSSRYLVKRTGEKVFLECVQDMDHENMFWYRQDPGLGLRLIYFSYDVKMKEKGDIPEGYSVSREKKERFSLILESASTNQTSMYLCASSLSRQSTEAFFGQGTRLTVV.

The chain carries TRBV2 and TRBJ2-7, with D possibly matching TRBD2 (6 bases). CDR1 and CDR2 (germline): SNHLY, FYNNEI. This CDR3 is built from 15 residues. Trimming cost V 9 bases and J 2 bases, with 20 bases left between them. The CDR3 sequence: CASQLGSSETYEQYF. Written as DNA, the CDR3 is TGTGCCAGTCAACTCGGGAGTTCGGAGACCTACGAGCAGTACTTC.

V gene TRBV4-2 combines with J gene TRBJ2-7; 16 bases map to TRBD2. Germline V gene data show CDR1 as LGHNA and CDR2 as YNFKEQ. The CDR3 consists of 16 residues. With 9 bases clipped from V and 2 bases from J, the junction kept 7 bases outside the gene matches. For the CDR3, the DNA is TGTGCCAGTCAGCCGGGACTAGCGGGGGGGCCCTACGAGCAGTACTTC. Translating gives CASQPGLAGGPYEQYF.

This chain uses TRBV6-5 with TRBJ1-5; 7 positions agree with TRBD1. This CDR3 comprises 15 residues. The germline CDR1 and CDR2 sequences are MNHEY and SVGAGI. The V and J ends lost 2 bases and 7 bases, in that order; junction bases with no gene match: 8. CDR3 sequence: CASSYTTGAGQPQHF. The CDR3 region has the DNA TGTGCCAGCAGTTACACTACAGGGGCCGGACAGCCCCAGCATTTT.

This CDR3 reads CSVSGGNSYEQYF. CDR3 nucleotide sequence: TGCAGCGTTTCAGGGGGTAACTCCTACGAGCAGTACTTC. V usage is TRBV29-1 and J usage is TRBJ2-7; 7 nucleotides match TRBD1. The V and J ends lost 5 bases and 0 bases, in that order; junction bases with no gene match: 4. The CDR3 is 13 residues long. Germline lookup yields CDR1 SQVTM and CDR2 ANQGSEA.

This clone was seen only once. This sequence joins TRBV5-6 and TRBJ2-7; D ambiguous. Between the trimmed V and J ends, which lost 4 bases and 6 bases, there was a span of 17 bases. Germline CDR1 is SGHDT and CDR2 is YYEEEE. This CDR3 comprises 14 residues. Written as DNA, the CDR3 is TGTGCCAGCAGCCCCGGGCCCCAAGGGTCCGAGCAGTACTTC. Residues: CASSPGPQGSEQYF.

The chain recombines TRBV7-9 with TRBJ2-7, with D possibly matching TRBD2 (6 bases). Germline V gene sequence: CDR1 SEHNR, CDR2 FQNEAQ (reference sequence). Between the trimmed V and J ends, which lost 5 bases and 0 bases, there was a span of 14 bases. The CDR3 extends over 15 amino acids. DNA of the CDR3: TGTGCCAGCAGCCCTCAAGCGGGCCGCTCCTACGAGCAGTACTTC. This encodes CASSPQAGRSYEQYF. Full variable domain (missing parts from reference TRBV7-9 and TRBJ2-7): DTGVSQNPRHKITKRGQNVTFRCDPISEHNRLYWYRQTLGQGPEFLTYFQNEAQLEKSRLLSDRFSAERPKGSFSTLEIQRTEQGDSAMYLCASSPQAGRSYEQYFGPGTRLTVT.

The chain employs TRBV28 and TRBJ2-5, with D tentatively TRBD2 (6 bases). The V end was cut by 6 bases, the J end by 5 bases, with 19 bases between. Germline loops: CDR1 MDHEN, CDR2 SYDVKM. The CDR3 covers 15 residues. The CDR3 region has the DNA TGTGCCAGCAGCACCACGGGACTCCCCTCGGAGACCCAGTACTTC. It translates to CASSTTGLPSETQYF.

The V gene is TRBV28, the J gene TRBJ1-1; no definite D call. The CDR3 contains 12 residues. Trimming stripped 6 bases from V and 5 bases from J, with 10 bases between. Germline lookup yields CDR1 MDHEN and CDR2 SYDVKM. The CDR3 spells CASSLEYTEAFF. CDR3 bases: TGTGCCAGCAGCCTCGAGTATACTGAAGCTTTCTTT.

Of note for this clone: Its ends do not fully match the called genes, so a read error is possible. V usage is TRBV7-2 and J usage is TRBJ1-1; 10 nucleotides agree with TRBD1. Germline V gene data show CDR1 as SGHTA and CDR2 as FQGNSA. This CDR3 contains 13 residues. CDR3 sequence (DNA): TGTGCCAGCACCTCGCTTCCGGGACAGGGGATTGTCTTT. It specifies CASTSLPGQGIVF.

The DNA for the CDR3 is TGTGCCTGGAAGCGGGAGACAGGCCCCTATGGCTACACCTTC. Amino acids: CAWKRETGPYGYTF. This chain connects TRBV30 to TRBJ1-2; weak D call: TRBD1 (6 bases). The germline gives CDR1 GTSNPN, CDR2 SVGIG (reference sequence). Trimming took off 4 bases at V and 4 bases at J, with 16 bases between the two ends. CDR3 length: 14 amino acids.

This sequence joins TRBV4-3 and TRBJ2-2; a possible D gene is TRBD2 (5 bases). This CDR3 contains 14 residues. Germline lookup yields CDR1 LGHNA and CDR2 YSLEER. Trimming removed 4 bases at V and 3 bases at J, with 9 bases between. Here the CDR3 reads CASSRGLDTGELFF. The CDR3 DNA reads as TGCGCCAGCAGCCGTGGACTTGACACCGGGGAGCTGTTTTTT.

The chain couples TRBV19 to TRBJ1-2; unclear D gene. The germline V and J ends were trimmed by 7 bases and 4 bases, with 13 bases remaining between them. Per the germline V gene, CDR1 is LNHDA and CDR2 is SQIVND (reference sequence). CDR3 length: 13 amino acids. The CDR3 nucleotides are TGTGCCAGTACTGTTACCCCAGGCTATGGCTACACCTTC. Translating it yields CASTVTPGYGYTF.

The genes are TRBV7-8 and TRBJ1-5; tentatively, D is TRBD1 (5 bases). The CDR3 sequence is 13 residues long. Germline-derived CDR1 and CDR2 are SGHVS and FQNEAQ. V lost 3 bases, J lost 4 bases, and 7 bases lay in between. The CDR3 nucleotides are TGTGCCAGCAGCTTCGACAGAAATCAGCCCCAGCATTTT. Its translation is CASSFDRNQPQHF. Full variable domain (missing parts from reference TRBV7-8 and TRBJ1-5): GAGVSQSPRYKVAKRGQDVALRCDPISGHVSLFWYQQALGQGPEFLTYFQNEAQLDKSGLPSDRFFAERPEGSVSTLKIQRTQQEDSAVYLCASSFDRNQPQHFGDGTRLSIL.